The present T cell receptor beta chain was sequenced within a study of blood T cell repertoires in COVID-19. Turning to the study itself: Samples taken during acute and convalescent COVID-19 were collected in the United States, Italy and Spain.

The CDR3 spans 17 residues. V lost 4 bases, J lost 4 bases, and 8 bases stayed unmatched. The V gene's germline CDR1 is SGHNT and CDR2 YYREEE (reference sequence). Authors' methods: Nucleated cell number was recorded as an estimate derived from reference gene primer amplification. Method: immunoSEQ multiplex PCR; TCRdb's copy keeps in-frame clones and lacks some. V and J calls and clone size are as listed in that table; D and trimming were resolved from the DNA. The sample lists 35,000 to 50,000 clones; about four fifths were seen once. V is TRBV5-4 and J is TRBJ2-2, with 12 bases fitting TRBD1. This clonotype originated in a woman aged 80 or over with acute or convalescent COVID-19. Sequenced: peripheral blood. The CDR3 coding sequence is TGTGCCAGCAGCAGCGAGGGACAGGGGGCTGGCACCGGGGAGCTGTTTTTT. This encodes CASSSEGQGAGTGELFF.